These 5 T cell receptor beta chains originate from one sample sequenced in a study of CD4 and CD8 cells across lung adenocarcinoma regions. TCRdb ran MiXCR on the PCR reads and lists one entry per CDR3 protein. The table shows 3,000 to 3,500 distinct CDR3 sequences, with around 60% occurring only once. Sequenced material: CD4+ T cells from the center of a lung tumor. All receptors come from a female donor with lung adenocarcinoma. The CD4 and CD8 labels of this study may be unreliable.

The chain employs TRBV6-1 and TRBJ2-5, with D perhaps matching TRBD2 (7 bases). From germline, CDR1 is MNHNS and CDR2 SASEGT. The CDR3 consists of 18 residues. V dropped 4 bases and J dropped 0 bases, with 21 bases sitting between them. The CDR3 region is CASSGGGDGGRDQETQYF. For the CDR3, the DNA is TGTGCCAGCAGTGGAGGGGGGGACGGGGGCCGTGACCAAGAGACCCAGTACTTC.

This clonotype is classed as medium-sized. The chain couples TRBV4-1 to TRBJ2-1, with D perhaps TRBD2 (6 bases). Per germline, CDR1 MGHRA and CDR2 YSYEKL. Trimming took 6 bases from V and 5 from J, leaving 11 bases between them. This CDR3 is 13 amino acids long. The CDR3 nucleotides are TGCGCCAGCAGTCGTAGCGGAAACAATGAGCAGTTCTTC. It is translated as CASSRSGNNEQFF.

In this sample, this clonotype is medium-sized. The chain is built from TRBV25-1 and TRBJ2-5; 7 bases agree with TRBD2. Germline lookup yields CDR1 MGHDK and CDR2 SYGVNS. With V trimmed by 1 base and J by 5 bases, 7 bases remained unmatched. The CDR3 is 15 amino acids. CDR3 DNA sequence: TGTGCCAGCAGTGAATGGGGGGGAATCAGGGAGACCCAGTACTTC. Its protein is CASSEWGGIRETQYF. The variable domain in full, completed from reference TRBV25-1 and TRBJ2-5, reads EADIYQTPRYLVIGTGKKITLECSQTMGHDKMYWYQQDPGMELHLIHYSYGVNSTEKGDLSSESTVSRIRTEHFPLTLESARPSHTSQYLCASSEWGGIRETQYFGPGTRLLVL.

The V call is TRBV6-1, the J call TRBJ2-1, with TRBD2 matching 10 bases. The germline gives CDR1 MNHNS, CDR2 SASEGT. The CDR3 spans 15 residues. The V segment lost 6 bases and the J segment 4 bases; nucleotides outside the gene matches: 6. The CDR3 DNA is TGTGCCAGCAGCCCGGCTAGCGGGGGTTACAATGAGCAGTTCTTC. Amino acids: CASSPASGGYNEQFF.

Judged by abundance, this clonotype is medium-sized. The chain is built from TRBV7-2 and TRBJ2-1, with D possibly matching TRBD2 (6 bases). Per germline, CDR1 SGHTA and CDR2 FQGNSA. The CDR3 has 17 amino acids. V was trimmed by 5 bases and J by 4 bases, leaving 21 bases between them. This CDR3 is CASSPRPLAADYNEQFF. CDR3 nucleotide sequence: TGTGCCAGCAGCCCCCGCCCCTTAGCGGCAGATTACAATGAGCAGTTCTTC.